This TCR beta chain emerged from a study of technical replicates of blood from a handful of donors. Germline CDR1 and CDR2: SGHNT and YYREEE (reference sequence). This CDR3 contains 12 residues. The V end lost 0 bases, the J end lost 5 bases, and 6 bases lay between the germline ends. The method was immunoSEQ multiplex PCR; TCRdb's version includes in-frame clones alone and lacks a portion of them. The sample includes some 80,000 clones, more than 80% of them seen just once. This clone was seen a single time. The rearrangement uses TRBV5-4 and TRBJ2-7; D call uncertain. Sequenced material: PBMCs. The clonotype originates from a human donor in good health. Some clones in this sample may be carry-over from other donors' samples. CDR3 in DNA: TGTGCCAGCAGCTTGGCGGGTGACGAGCAGTACTTC. Its translation is CASSLAGDEQYF.